This record concerns one T cell receptor (beta chain) sequence. This entry is derived from a study of OX40 agonist ivuxolimab in advanced cancers. Overall study context: Patients were about 83% male with ages roughly 23 to 79, mean about 65.

The protocol was immunoSEQ multiplex PCR, while the TCRdb copy is restricted to in-frame clones and leaves out a portion. Among 75,000 to 90,000 clones listed, 85% to 95% were seen once. Germline CDR1 reads LGHNA; CDR2 reads YNFKEQ. This CDR3 region has 13 residues. Trimming removed 3 bases at V and 10 bases at J, with 15 bases between. The origin of this receptor is an adult with an advanced solid tumor such as melanoma, head and neck, liver or kidney cancer. The genes are TRBV4-2 and TRBJ1-1; D not resolved. Sample: CD4+ or CD8+ T cells sorted from blood, taken in a trial of the OX40 agonist ivuxolimab. The CDR3 DNA reads as TGTGCCAGCAGCCAGGAAACTCAGGCTGTAGCTTTCTTT. Protein product: CASSQETQAVAFF.